Reported below is one T cell receptor (beta chain). The antigen remains undetermined. This specimen belongs to a study of a mutant IDH1 vaccine in newly diagnosed glioma. Study-level background: Vaccines were begun 4-6 weeks after radiotherapy alone, or with temozolomide cycles. Averaging around 42 years of age, treated patients were roughly 60% male and about 38% female. Patients got radiotherapy, temozolomide, or both beforehand, and most got both.

Findings of the study overall: Of all patients, around 93% showed vaccine-induced immune responses.

As to time point: week 5, during vaccination. Doses of 300 ug of mutant IDH1 20-mer peptide were given with topical imiquimod. Assay: immunoSEQ multiplex PCR; the TCRdb copy retains only in-frame clones and omits some. The sample shows some 25,000 clones, 75% to 80% of them seen only once. V dropped 1 base and J dropped 7 bases, with 14 bases sitting between them. Germline V CDR1 and CDR2: SGHAT, FQNNGV. The CDR3 totals 15 residues. The specimen comprised PBMCs, sampled from a glioma patient whose treatment included an IDH1 peptide vaccine. This chain uses TRBV11-2 with TRBJ2-1, with D unresolved. The TCR comes from a man aged 35-49 years with glioma. The CDR3 DNA is TGTGCCAGCAGCTTAGCTTCGACCCCCTGGAATGAGCAGTTCTTC. It yields the protein CASSLASTPWNEQFF.